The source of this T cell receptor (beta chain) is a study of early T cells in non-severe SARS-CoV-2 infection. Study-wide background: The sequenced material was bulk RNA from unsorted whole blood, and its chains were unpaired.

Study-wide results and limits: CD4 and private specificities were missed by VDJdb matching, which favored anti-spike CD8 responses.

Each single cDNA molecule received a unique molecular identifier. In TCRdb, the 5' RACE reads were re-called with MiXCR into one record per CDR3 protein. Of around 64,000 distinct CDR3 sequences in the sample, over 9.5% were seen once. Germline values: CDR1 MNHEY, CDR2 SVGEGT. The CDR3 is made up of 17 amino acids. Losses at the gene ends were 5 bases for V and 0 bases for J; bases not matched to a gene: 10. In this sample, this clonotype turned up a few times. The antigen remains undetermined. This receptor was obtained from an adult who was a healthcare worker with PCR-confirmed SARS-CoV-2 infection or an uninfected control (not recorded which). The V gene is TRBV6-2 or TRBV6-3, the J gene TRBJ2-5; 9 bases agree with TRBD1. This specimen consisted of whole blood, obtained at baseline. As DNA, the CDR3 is TGTGCCAGCAGTACAGGGGCCGGGACAGGGTACCAAGAGACCCAGTACTTC. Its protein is CASSTGAGTGYQETQYF.